This entry is about one T cell receptor (beta chain). Its antigen is as yet unknown. The data originate from a study of cytomegalovirus exposure and HLA in healthy donors. 60 Vbeta and 13 Jbeta primers were used in PCR. Clones were read by immunoSEQ multiplex PCR, and TCRdb kept only the in-frame ones, dropping some. In total, the table holds approximately 110,000 clones. Between the trimmed V and J ends, which lost 0 bases and 4 bases, there was a span of 12 bases. CDR3 length: 15 residues. From germline, CDR1 is SGDLS and CDR2 YYNGEE. Broader study findings: A later analysis reportedly identified an Asian-associated ancestry cluster as carrying fewer N-insertions than the approximately 670-donor mean. The study found most TCR sequences rare, yet found some public TCRs in many donors.

V gene TRBV9 combines with J gene TRBJ2-3; D call uncertain. Sequencing used PBMCs. The clonotype comes from a middle-aged man in good health and CMV-seropositive. CDR3 coding DNA: TGTGCCAGCAGCGTAGCTACGGAGAATTCAGATACGCAGTATTTT. Translation gives CASSVATENSDTQYF.